This T cell receptor (beta chain) was identified during a study of blood T cell repertoires in COVID-19 (TCRdb year 2020). Regarding the complete study: Samples covering the acute and convalescent phases of COVID-19 were provided by collaborators in the United States, Italy and Spain. The material from the prospective study consisted of cDNA or gDNA derived from T cells, B-cell-depleted T cells, or PBMCs. The dataset comprised deeply sampled blood TCRbeta repertoires from subjects exposed to, actively infected with, or recovered from COVID-19. The repertoires were released in a freely available public database meant as a resource for research on the immune response to SARS-CoV-2. The samples were drawn from the first 160 participants of the ongoing ImmuneRACE study and from more than 1,000 subjects provided by 6 global collaborators. A de-identified subject ID, COVID-19 status, age in years and sex were almost always included in the sample metadata. Where available, HLA class I and class II types were taken from metadata supplied by the sample provider and were not determined by assay-based typing.

The collaborating institutions used their own protocols to collect whole blood in K2EDTA tubes. Collaborator samples were shipped for TCRbeta analysis as frozen whole blood, isolated PBMCs, or DNA extracted from either sample type. TCRbeta CDR3 regions were amplified from genomic DNA by means of the immunoSEQ Assay, a bias-controlled multiplex PCR. The source study handled its data this way. The number of nucleated cells in each sample was estimated by amplification of reference gene primers within the assay. To quantify the absolute abundance of each unique TCRbeta CDR3 rearrangement, sequence reads were collapsed and filtered. For each sample, productive Simpson clonality was calculated as the square root of Simpson's diversity index across productive rearrangements. As stored in TCRdb, this immuneACCESS dataset retains in-frame rearrangements with V and J assigned. A fraction of the clones does not appear; measured against another copy, unresolved V genes explain less than half of the discrepancy, and the remainder lacks a known reason. V and J calls and clone size are copied from that table; D and trimming were computed from the DNA. This sample holds roughly 86,000 clones; roughly 80% were observed only once. 3% to 4% of the sample rests with the top ten.

About this clone itself: Its cognate antigen has yet to be identified. Qualities for individual bases were not recorded, and no much larger clone is one base off.

Paper-wide results and their limitations: Clinical and demographic metadata were provided uncurated, with the amount varying by source and participant.

The specimen was peripheral blood. This clonotype was sampled from a man in his forties or fifties with acute or convalescent COVID-19.

The CDR3 amino acid sequence is: CASRTGTAKYF. The DNA sequence is as follows: TGTGCCAGCAGAACCGGGACAGCGAAGTACTTC. The receptor chain draws on TRBV6-5 and TRBJ2-7, with 7 central nucleotides matching TRBD1. After removal of 6 bases from V and 11 bases from J, the junction retains 7 bases not matched to a gene. The germline V gene yields MNHEY for CDR1 and SVGAGI for CDR2. The CDR3 covers 11 residues, taking in both the cysteine and the phenylalanine. The DNA shown is the 33-base CDR3, in frame from base 1.